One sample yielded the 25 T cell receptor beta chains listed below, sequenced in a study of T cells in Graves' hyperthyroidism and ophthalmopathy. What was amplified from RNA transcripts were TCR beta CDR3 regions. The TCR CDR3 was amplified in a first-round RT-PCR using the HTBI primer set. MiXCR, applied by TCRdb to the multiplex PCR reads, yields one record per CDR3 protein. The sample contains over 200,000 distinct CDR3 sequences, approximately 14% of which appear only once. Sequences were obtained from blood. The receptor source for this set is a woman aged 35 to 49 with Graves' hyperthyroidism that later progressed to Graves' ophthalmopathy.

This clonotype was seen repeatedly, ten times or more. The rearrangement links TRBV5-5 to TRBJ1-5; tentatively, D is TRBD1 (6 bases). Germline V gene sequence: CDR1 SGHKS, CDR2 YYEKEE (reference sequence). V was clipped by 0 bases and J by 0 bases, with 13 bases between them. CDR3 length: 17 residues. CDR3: CASSLVQGIYSNQPQHF. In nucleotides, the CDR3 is TGTGCCAGCAGCTTGGTACAGGGAATTTATAGCAATCAGCCCCAGCATTTT.

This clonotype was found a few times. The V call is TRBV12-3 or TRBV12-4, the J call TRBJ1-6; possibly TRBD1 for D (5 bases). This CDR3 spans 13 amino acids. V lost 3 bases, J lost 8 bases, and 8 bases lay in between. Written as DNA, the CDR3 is TGTGCCAGCAGTTTTTCAGGGTATTCACCCCTCCACTTT. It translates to CASSFSGYSPLHF.

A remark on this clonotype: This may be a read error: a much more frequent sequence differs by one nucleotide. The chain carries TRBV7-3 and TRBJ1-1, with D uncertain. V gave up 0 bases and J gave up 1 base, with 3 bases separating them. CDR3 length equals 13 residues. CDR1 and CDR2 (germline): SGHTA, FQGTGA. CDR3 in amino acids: CASSLTTNTEAFF. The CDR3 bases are TGTGCCAGCAGCTTAACTACGAACACTGAAGCTTTCTTT.

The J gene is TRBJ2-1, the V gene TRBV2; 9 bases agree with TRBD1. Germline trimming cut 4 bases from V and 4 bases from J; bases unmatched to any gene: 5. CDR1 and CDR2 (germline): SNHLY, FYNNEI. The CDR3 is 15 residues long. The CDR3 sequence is CASSGTGDGYNEQFF. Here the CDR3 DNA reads TGTGCCAGCAGTGGGACAGGGGATGGGTACAATGAGCAGTTCTTC.

Written as DNA, the CDR3 is TGTGCCAGCAGCCAAGGAGCGGCGGACCTCTCCTACGAGCAGTACTTC. Residues: CASSQGAADLSYEQYF. The chain uses TRBV14 and TRBJ2-7; D is perhaps TRBD2 (5 bases). Germline V lookup: CDR1 SGHDN, CDR2 FVKESK. This CDR3 has 16 amino acids. V lost 1 base and J lost 0, with 13 bases in between.

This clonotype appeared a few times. The CDR3 protein is CASSVSGQSSYEQYF. In nucleotides, the CDR3 is TGTGCCAGCAGCGTATCAGGGCAGAGCTCCTACGAGCAGTACTTC. The rearrangement links TRBV9 to TRBJ2-7; D may be TRBD1 (5 bases). CDR1 SGDLS and CDR2 YYNGEE come from the germline V gene. This CDR3 comprises 15 residues. V was trimmed by 1 base and J by 0 bases, leaving 11 bases between them.

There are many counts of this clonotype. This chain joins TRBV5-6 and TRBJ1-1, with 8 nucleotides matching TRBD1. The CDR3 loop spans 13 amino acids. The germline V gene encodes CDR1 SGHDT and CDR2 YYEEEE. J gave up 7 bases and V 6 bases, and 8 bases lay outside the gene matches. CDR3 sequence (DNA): TGTGCCAGCATAGGGCAGGGGGCAAGTGAAGCTTTCTTT. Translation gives CASIGQGASEAFF.

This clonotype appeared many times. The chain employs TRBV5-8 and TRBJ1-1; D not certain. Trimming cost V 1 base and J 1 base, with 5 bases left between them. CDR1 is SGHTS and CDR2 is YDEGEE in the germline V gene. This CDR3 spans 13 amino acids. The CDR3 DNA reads TGTGCCAGCAGCTTGCTGGCGAACACTGAAGCTTTCTTT. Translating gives CASSLLANTEAFF.

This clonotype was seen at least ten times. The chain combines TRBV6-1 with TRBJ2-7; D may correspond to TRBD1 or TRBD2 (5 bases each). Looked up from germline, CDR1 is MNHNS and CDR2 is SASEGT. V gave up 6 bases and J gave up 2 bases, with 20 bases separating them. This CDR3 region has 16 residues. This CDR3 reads CASSTRPGRRTYEQYF. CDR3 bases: TGTGCCAGCAGCACGAGACCGGGACGGCGAACCTACGAGCAGTACTTC.

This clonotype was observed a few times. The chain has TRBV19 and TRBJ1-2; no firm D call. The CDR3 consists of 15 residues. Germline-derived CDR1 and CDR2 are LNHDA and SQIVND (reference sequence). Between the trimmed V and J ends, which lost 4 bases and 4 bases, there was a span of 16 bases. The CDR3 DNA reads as TGTGCCAGTAGTACCGCCTTGAACCCACTCTATGGCTACACCTTC. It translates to CASSTALNPLYGYTF.

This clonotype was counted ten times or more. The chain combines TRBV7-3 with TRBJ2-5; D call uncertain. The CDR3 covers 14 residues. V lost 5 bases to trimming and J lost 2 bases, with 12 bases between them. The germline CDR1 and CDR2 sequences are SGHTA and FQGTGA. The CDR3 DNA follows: TGTGCCAGCAGCGCCTCCGGCTGGCAAGAGACCCAGTACTTC. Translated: CASSASGWQETQYF.

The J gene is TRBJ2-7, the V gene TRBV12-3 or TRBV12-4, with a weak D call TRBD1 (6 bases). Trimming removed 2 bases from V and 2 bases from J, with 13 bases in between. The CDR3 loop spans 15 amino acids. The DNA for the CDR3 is TGTGCCAGCAGTTTACAGGCAGGGGCTCCCTACGAGCAGTACTTC. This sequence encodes CASSLQAGAPYEQYF.

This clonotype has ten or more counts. The CDR3 coding sequence is TGTGCCAGCAGTTTAATAGAGACCCAGTACTTC. This codes for CASSLIETQYF. This chain connects TRBV12-3 or TRBV12-4 to TRBJ2-5, with unresolved D. The germline V and J ends were trimmed by 2 bases and 4 bases, with 2 bases remaining between them. This CDR3 has 11 amino acids.

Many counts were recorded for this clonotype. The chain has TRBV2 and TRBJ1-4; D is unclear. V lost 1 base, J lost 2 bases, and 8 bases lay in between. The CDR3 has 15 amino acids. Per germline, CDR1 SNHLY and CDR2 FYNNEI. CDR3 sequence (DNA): TGTGCCAGCAGTGAAGTGACGAGCACTAATGAAAAACTGTTTTTT. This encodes CASSEVTSTNEKLFF.

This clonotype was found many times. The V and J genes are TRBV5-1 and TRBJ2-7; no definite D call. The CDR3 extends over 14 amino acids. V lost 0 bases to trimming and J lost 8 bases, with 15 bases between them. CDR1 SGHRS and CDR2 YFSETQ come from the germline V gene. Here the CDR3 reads CASSLAGERRQQYF. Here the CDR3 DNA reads TGCGCCAGCAGCTTGGCCGGCGAGAGGCGACAGCAGTACTTC.

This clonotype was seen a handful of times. Here the CDR3 reads CASSPGGTGELFF. CDR3 nucleotides: TGTGCCAGCTCCCCGGGGGGCACCGGGGAGCTGTTTTTT. The chain has TRBV12-3 or TRBV12-4 and TRBJ2-2; the match to TRBD2 covers 7 bases. This CDR3 is built from 13 residues. The V segment lost 8 bases and the J segment 4 bases; nucleotides outside the gene matches: 4.

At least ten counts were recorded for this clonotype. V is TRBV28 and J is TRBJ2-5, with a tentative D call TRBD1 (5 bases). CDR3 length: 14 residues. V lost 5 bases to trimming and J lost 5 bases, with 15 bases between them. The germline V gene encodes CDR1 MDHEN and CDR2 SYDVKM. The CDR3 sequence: CASSVTGARETQYF. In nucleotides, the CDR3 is TGTGCCAGCAGTGTTACTGGGGCCCGGGAGACCCAGTACTTC.

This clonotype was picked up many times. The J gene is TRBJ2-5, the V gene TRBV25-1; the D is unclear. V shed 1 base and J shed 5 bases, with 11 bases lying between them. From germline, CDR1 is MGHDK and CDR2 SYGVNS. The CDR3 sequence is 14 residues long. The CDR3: CASSELGLWETQYF. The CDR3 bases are TGTGCCAGCAGTGAATTGGGCTTGTGGGAGACCCAGTACTTC.

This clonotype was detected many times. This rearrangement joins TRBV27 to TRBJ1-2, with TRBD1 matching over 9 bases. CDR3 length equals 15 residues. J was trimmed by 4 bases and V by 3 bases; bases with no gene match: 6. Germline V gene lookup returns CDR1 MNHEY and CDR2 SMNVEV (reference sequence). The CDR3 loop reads CASSLSGTGSYGYTF. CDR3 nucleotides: TGTGCCAGCAGTTTGAGCGGGACAGGGTCCTATGGCTACACCTTC.

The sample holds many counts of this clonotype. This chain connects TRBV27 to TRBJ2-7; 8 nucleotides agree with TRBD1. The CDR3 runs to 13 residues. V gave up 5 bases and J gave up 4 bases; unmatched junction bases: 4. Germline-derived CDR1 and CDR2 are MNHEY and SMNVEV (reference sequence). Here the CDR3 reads CASSRQGIYEQYF. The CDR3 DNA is TGTGCCAGCAGTCGACAGGGGATTTACGAGCAGTACTTC.

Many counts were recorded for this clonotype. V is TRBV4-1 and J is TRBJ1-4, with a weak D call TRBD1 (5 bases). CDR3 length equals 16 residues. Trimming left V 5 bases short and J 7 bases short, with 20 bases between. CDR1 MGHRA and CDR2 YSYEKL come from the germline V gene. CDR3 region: CASSGHSLGFGEKLFF. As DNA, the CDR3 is TGCGCCAGCAGCGGACACTCCCTGGGGTTTGGTGAAAAACTGTTTTTT.

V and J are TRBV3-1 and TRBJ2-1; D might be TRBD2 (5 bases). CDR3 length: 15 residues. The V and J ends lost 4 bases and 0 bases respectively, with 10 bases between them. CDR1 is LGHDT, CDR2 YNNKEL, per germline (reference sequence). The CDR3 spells CASSPDFSSYNEQFF. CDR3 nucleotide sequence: TGTGCCAGCAGCCCGGACTTTAGCTCCTACAATGAGCAGTTCTTC.

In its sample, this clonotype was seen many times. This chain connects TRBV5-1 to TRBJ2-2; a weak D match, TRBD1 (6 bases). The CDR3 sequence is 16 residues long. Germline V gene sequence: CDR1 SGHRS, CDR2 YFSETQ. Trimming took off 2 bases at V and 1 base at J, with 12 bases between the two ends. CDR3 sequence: CASSLQGLENTGELFF. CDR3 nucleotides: TGCGCCAGCAGCTTACAGGGATTGGAGAACACCGGGGAGCTGTTTTTT.

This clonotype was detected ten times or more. The CDR3 nucleotides read TGTGCCAGCAAGGCGACATTGAACACTGAAGCTTTCTTT. This sequence encodes CASKATLNTEAFF. V and J are TRBV2 and TRBJ1-1, with D unresolved. Germline values: CDR1 SNHLY, CDR2 FYNNEI. V was pared by 7 bases and J by 0 bases, with 9 bases between. This CDR3 spans 13 amino acids.

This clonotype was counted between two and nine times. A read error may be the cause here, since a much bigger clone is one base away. Written as DNA, the CDR3 is TGTGCCAGCAGCTTAGGGGAAGGACCGAGAAGAGACCAAGAGACCCAGTACTTC. Its protein is CASSLGEGPRRDQETQYF. The gene calls are TRBV7-9 and TRBJ2-5; D gene ambiguous. CDR1 is SEHNR and CDR2 is FQNEAQ in the germline V gene (reference sequence). The CDR3 runs 18 residues. V dropped 1 base and J dropped 0 bases, with 18 bases sitting between them.